Listed below are T cell receptor beta chains from one sample, sequenced in a study of T cell responses to AZD1222 COVID-19 vaccine. Assay: immunoSEQ multiplex PCR; the TCRdb copy retains only in-frame clones and omits some. The sample shows 120,000 to 150,000 clones, about 82% of them seen only once. Sequenced here: peripheral blood, sampled 28 days after the second AZD1222 dose. These receptors were obtained from an adult who received the AZD1222 COVID-19 vaccine. The CDR3 runs from the conserved cysteine through the conserved F or W. The D gene is left open where the match is weak. The size field is filled for only some rows; it gives once, few, many or a size class.

D	V	size	J	length	DNA	CDR3
TRBD1	TRBV6-1	-	TRBJ2-7	14	TGTGCCAGCAGTGACGCAGGGGGTCTCTACGAGCAGTACTTC	CASSDAGGLYEQYF
TRBD1	TRBV7-8	once	TRBJ1-1	16	TGTGCCAGCAGCTTACTCGTGGCAGGGGGTAACACTGAAGCTTTCTTT	CASSLLVAGGNTEAFF
-	TRBV29-1	-	TRBJ2-1	14	TGCAGCGTTGACTTGGTGAGCTCCTACAATGAGCAGTTCTTC	CSVDLVSSYNEQFF
-	TRBV29-1	-	TRBJ2-1	14	TGCAGCGTCGCGCTATCTCTGGGGGTTAATGAGCAGTTCTTC	CSVALSLGVNEQFF
TRBD2	TRBV25-1	-	TRBJ2-2	16	TGTGCCAGCAGTGAGGGGCTAGCGGGGTACACCGGGGAGCTGTTTTTT	CASSEGLAGYTGELFF
-	TRBV5-8	-	TRBJ1-1	13	TGTGCCAGCAGCTTGGCAAGTTACACTGAAGCTTTCTTT	CASSLASYTEAFF
-	TRBV6-5	-	TRBJ2-4	16	TGTGCCAGCAGTTACTCGAGGCAGGTAGCCAAAAACATTCAGTACTTC	CASSYSRQVAKNIQYF
TRBD1	TRBV11-2	-	TRBJ1-5	15	TGTGCCAGCAGCTTAGGACAGGGCTCCAATCAGCCCCAGCATTTT	CASSLGQGSNQPQHF
-	TRBV11-3	-	TRBJ2-1	15	TGTGCCAGCAGCCCCGGGTCCGACTATTACAATGAGCAGTTCTTC	CASSPGSDYYNEQFF
-	TRBV24-1	-	TRBJ2-3	16	TGTGCCACCAGTGATCCCGTTGATAGGGTCCCAGATACGCAGTATTTT	CATSDPVDRVPDTQYF
-	TRBV14	-	TRBJ1-1	12	TGTGCCAGCAGCGGCTCGGGGACTGAAGCTTTCTTT	CASSGSGTEAFF
-	TRBV2	-	TRBJ2-2	13	TGTGCCAGCAGATCCGGGGAGATCGGGGAGCTGTTTTTT	CASRSGEIGELFF
-	TRBV9	few	TRBJ1-1	15	TGTGCCAGCAGCGTAGACCAGGGCGATAGGGCTGAAGCTTTCTTT	CASSVDQGDRAEAFF
TRBD1	TRBV7-7	once	TRBJ1-1	13	TGTGCTAGCAGCTTAGGGGACAGCACTGAAGCTTTCTTT	CASSLGDSTEAFF
-	TRBV2	-	TRBJ1-2	14	TGTGCCAGCAGTGAAATAAGTCAGTTCTATGGCTACACCTTC	CASSEISQFYGYTF
-	TRBV7-8	-	TRBJ1-4	17	TGTGCCAGCAGCTTAGCCCCCCGAGGGGGTGAAAATGAAAAACTGTTTTTT	CASSLAPRGGENEKLFF
-	TRBV6-5	-	TRBJ1-4	15	TGTGCCAGCAGTAACACTAGACAGCATAATGAAAAACTGTTTTTT	CASSNTRQHNEKLFF
-	TRBV20-1	-	TRBJ1-4	12	TGCAGTGCTAGTAACCAACGCGAAAAACTGTTTTTT	CSASNQREKLFF
-	TRBV18	-	TRBJ2-5	14	TGTGCCAGCTCACCACCCTCCCAGCAAGAGACCCAGTACTTC	CASSPPSQQETQYF
-	TRBV7-2	-	TRBJ2-7	14	TGTGCCAGCAGTTTATCGTCTTTGTCCTACGAGCAGTACTTC	CASSLSSLSYEQYF
-	TRBV30	-	TRBJ1-5	12	TGTGCCTGGAGTTATCCGGGGGGGCCCCAGCATTTT	CAWSYPGGPQHF
TRBD2	TRBV4-2	-	TRBJ2-1	17	TGTGCCAGCAGCCAAGAGTTCGGGGGGGGCCTCTACAATGAGCAGTTCTTC	CASSQEFGGGLYNEQFF
-	TRBV19	-	TRBJ2-1	12	TGTGCCAGCCAGACACCTTACAATGAGCAGTTCTTC	CASQTPYNEQFF
-	TRBV18	-	TRBJ1-2	12	TGTGCCAGCTCACCAAGAAACCAGGTGGACACCTTC	CASSPRNQVDTF
-	TRBV10-2	-	TRBJ1-5	13	TGCGCCAGCAGTCAGGGAGGATACCAGCCCCAGCATTTT	CASSQGGYQPQHF
TRBD2	TRBV11-2	once	TRBJ2-1	16	TGTGCCAGCAGCCCCGTGCGGGGGGTTGCCTACAATGAGCAGTTCTTC	CASSPVRGVAYNEQFF
-	TRBV5-4	-	TRBJ1-1	15	TGTGCCAGCAGCTTGGACGGACAAAAGAACACTGAAGCTTTCTTT	CASSLDGQKNTEAFF
-	TRBV5-1	-	TRBJ1-1	15	TGCGCCAGCAGCTCCGAAGGTAGGGGAGGCACTGAAGCTTTCTTT	CASSSEGRGGTEAFF
-	TRBV29-1	-	TRBJ2-5	13	TGCAGCGTGGGACACCCCGGGGGAGAGACCCAGTACTTC	CSVGHPGGETQYF
TRBD2	TRBV19	-	TRBJ2-5	16	TGTGCCAGTAGTAACCAACTAGCGGGGTATCCCCGGGCCCAGTACTTC	CASSNQLAGYPRAQYF
-	TRBV2	-	TRBJ2-3	14	TGTGCCAGCAGTGAAACATCTAGCACAGATACGCAGTATTTT	CASSETSSTDTQYF
TRBD1	TRBV28	few	TRBJ1-2	13	TGTGCCAGCAAGGCAGGGGGGGGCTATGGCTACACCTTC	CASKAGGGYGYTF
-	TRBV23-1	-	TRBJ1-2	19	TGCGCCAGCAGTCAATCGATTCCGGGGGGTGGTGGGCTCAACTATGGCTACACCTTC	CASSQSIPGGGGLNYGYTF
-	TRBV12-3/TRBV12-4	-	TRBJ2-1	11	TGTGCCAGCGGGGGGTTCTGGGAGCAGTTCTTC	CASGGFWEQFF
-	TRBV13	-	TRBJ2-7	12	TGTGCCAGCAGCCAGGGATGGGGCGAGCAGTACTTC	CASSQGWGEQYF
-	TRBV7-2	-	TRBJ2-7	13	TGTGCCAGCAGCTTGCGGCGATTCTACGAGCAGTACTTC	CASSLRRFYEQYF
-	TRBV30	-	TRBJ1-6	15	TGTGCCTGGAGTGTACCAGGGCCCCCAAATTCACCCCTCCACTTT	CAWSVPGPPNSPLHF
-	TRBV6-5	-	TRBJ1-5	12	TGTGCCAGTCGGGGGGGGGATCAGCCCCAGCATTTT	CASRGGDQPQHF
-	TRBV18	-	TRBJ1-5	14	TGTGCCAGCTCACCCTTTAGTAGCAATCAGCCCCAGCATTTT	CASSPFSSNQPQHF
-	TRBV5-1	-	TRBJ2-5	16	TGCGCCAGCAGCGGGGGGCACGGGAAGCAGCAAGAGACCCAGTACTTC	CASSGGHGKQQETQYF
-	TRBV5-4	-	TRBJ2-5	13	TGTGCCAGCAGCTCGTGGGGACAAGAGACCCAGTACTTC	CASSSWGQETQYF
-	TRBV5-4	-	TRBJ2-1	11	TGTGCCAGCAGCAACGACAATGAGCAGTTCTTC	CASSNDNEQFF
-	TRBV5-6	-	TRBJ2-5	13	TGTGCCAGCAGCTTGAATCAGGGGGAGACCCAGTACTTC	CASSLNQGETQYF
-	TRBV30	-	TRBJ1-1	14	TGTGCCTGGAGGGAACTGGACGGGAACACTGAAGCTTTCTTT	CAWRELDGNTEAFF
-	TRBV6-5	-	TRBJ2-7	14	TGTGCCAGCAACCCCGGGCCCGCAAGCAACGAGCAGTACTTC	CASNPGPASNEQYF